This is a list of T cell receptor beta chains from one sample in a study of blood T cell repertoires in COVID-19. The data were produced by immunoSEQ multiplex PCR, yet TCRdb's version contains in-frame clones alone and is incomplete. The sample lists some 180,000 clones, more than 75% occurring once. Material for sequencing was peripheral blood. The source is a man aged 18 to 29 with COVID-19, enrolled during active disease. The CDR3 runs from the conserved cysteine through the conserved F or W. The order of the fields is D gene, V gene, J gene, clone size, CDR3 DNA, CDR3 protein. The D gene is left open where the match is weak. Size tells how often a clone was seen (once, few, many) or the class of an expanded clone, and some rows leave it out.

>-|TRBV23-1|TRBJ2-7|-
TGCGCCAGCAGTCAAGCGAAGGGGGAGGGGGTTTCCTACGAGCAGTACTTC
CASSQAKGEGVSYEQYF
>TRBD1|TRBV5-1|TRBJ2-7|-
TGCGCCAGCAGCCAGACAGGGGGCAAGTACGAGCAGTACTTC
CASSQTGGKYEQYF
>-|TRBV15|TRBJ2-7|-
TGTGCCACCAGCACGGGATCAGGGGCCTCCTACGAGCAGTACTTC
CATSTGSGASYEQYF
>TRBD2|TRBV5-1|TRBJ2-1|-
TGCGCCAGCAGCTCCGGGGGGACTAGCGGGATAAGGACTAATGAGCAGTTCTTC
CASSSGGTSGIRTNEQFF
>-|TRBV7-9|TRBJ1-2|once
TGTGCCAGCAGCTTAGCGATGGAGAGGGCACGAGGCTACACCTTC
CASSLAMERARGYTF
>TRBD2|TRBV24-1|TRBJ2-7|once
TGTGCCCGGTGTCTAGTCGGTCTCGGACTAGTAAACCACGAGCAGTACTTC
CARCLVGLGLVNHEQYF
>-|TRBV19|TRBJ2-1|-
TGTGCCAGTCGGGAATCTGAGCAGTTCTTC
CASRESEQFF
>TRBD2|TRBV7-9|TRBJ2-5|-
TGTGCCAGCAGCTTAAACGGAGCGGGACGAAGAGTGACCCAGTACTTC
CASSLNGAGRRVTQYF
>-|TRBV28|TRBJ1-1|-
TGTGCCAGCAAAGAGGGTCTTAAAGCTTTCTTT
CASKEGLKAFF
>TRBD2|TRBV28|TRBJ2-3|once
TGTGCCAGCAGTTCGGGCGGGAGTCGGACAGATACGCAGTATTTT
CASSSGGSRTDTQYF
>-|TRBV19|TRBJ1-1|-
TGTGCCAGTAGTATAGGGGGGGGGCCTCTGAACACTGAAGCTTTCTTT
CASSIGGGPLNTEAFF
>-|TRBV25-1|TRBJ2-3|-
TGTGCCAGCAGTGAATGGGGGCGAGATACGCAGTATTTT
CASSEWGRDTQYF
>TRBD1|TRBV28|TRBJ1-5|-
TGTGCCAGCAGTCTCTACAGGGGGCCTGGCAATCAGCCCCAGCATTTT
CASSLYRGPGNQPQHF
>-|TRBV2|TRBJ1-2|-
TGTGCCAGCAGTGGCGCGGGCGGCTATGGCTACACCTTC
CASSGAGGYGYTF
>-|TRBV24-1|TRBJ2-5|-
TGTGCCACCGCTGCAGAGGGCCCGGAGACCCAGTACTTC
CATAAEGPETQYF
>-|TRBV27|TRBJ1-5|few
TGTGCCAGCAAAGGGGGTGGCAATCAGCCCCAGCATTTT
CASKGGGNQPQHF
>-|TRBV4-3|TRBJ2-7|-
TGCGCCAGCAGCCAAGGCGGACACCTCTACGAGCAGTACTTC
CASSQGGHLYEQYF
>TRBD1|TRBV19|TRBJ1-4|-
TGTGCCAGTAGTCCGGGGACAGGTACTGGAAAACTGTTTTTT
CASSPGTGTGKLFF
>TRBD1|TRBV4-1|TRBJ2-3|-
TGCGCCAGCACCCTACGGCAGGGGGTGCGCGATACGCAGTATTTT
CASTLRQGVRDTQYF
>TRBD1|TRBV25-1|TRBJ1-5|-
TGTGCCAGCAGTGAAGGGACAGGGGAGAATCAGCCCCAGCATTTT
CASSEGTGENQPQHF
>TRBD2|TRBV6-2/TRBV6-3|TRBJ2-5|-
TGTGCCAGCAGTTACCCGCTCGGGCGGGAGTCACAAAAGACCCAGTACTTC
CASSYPLGRESQKTQYF
>-|TRBV20-1|TRBJ2-1|-
TGCAGTGCTAGTCACCCTCTTAGTTCCTACAATGAGCAGTTCTTC
CSASHPLSSYNEQFF
>TRBD2|TRBV4-1|TRBJ2-1|-
TGCGCCAGCAGCCAACCCGGGCGGTTTAGGCGGGAGTTTGGCAATGAGCAGTTCTTC
CASSQPGRFRREFGNEQFF
>-|TRBV30|TRBJ2-3|-
TGTGCCTGGAGTGTACCTAGCCAAGTCACAGATACGCAGTATTTT
CAWSVPSQVTDTQYF
>-|TRBV4-1|TRBJ1-6|once
TGCGCCAGCAGCCAAGAGGGGTACAGGGCTGGTAATTCACCCCTCCACTTT
CASSQEGYRAGNSPLHF
>-|TRBV2|TRBJ1-4|-
TGTGCCAGCAACCCCCCCAACTCCGAAAAACTGTTTTTT
CASNPPNSEKLFF
>-|TRBV5-4|TRBJ1-3|-
TGTGCCAGCAGCAGAGACGGAGTAACGGCTGGAAACACCATATATTTT
CASSRDGVTAGNTIYF
>-|TRBV27|TRBJ2-6|-
TGTGCCAGCAGACCCAGGGTGGAAGGGGCCAACGTCCTGACTTTC
CASRPRVEGANVLTF
>-|TRBV7-2|TRBJ1-2|-
TGTGCCAGCAGCTGGACAGACGTCTATGGCTACACCTTC
CASSWTDVYGYTF
>-|TRBV4-3|TRBJ1-2|-
TGCGCCAGCAGCCAAGGAGGAGTTGGCTATGGCTACACCTTC
CASSQGGVGYGYTF